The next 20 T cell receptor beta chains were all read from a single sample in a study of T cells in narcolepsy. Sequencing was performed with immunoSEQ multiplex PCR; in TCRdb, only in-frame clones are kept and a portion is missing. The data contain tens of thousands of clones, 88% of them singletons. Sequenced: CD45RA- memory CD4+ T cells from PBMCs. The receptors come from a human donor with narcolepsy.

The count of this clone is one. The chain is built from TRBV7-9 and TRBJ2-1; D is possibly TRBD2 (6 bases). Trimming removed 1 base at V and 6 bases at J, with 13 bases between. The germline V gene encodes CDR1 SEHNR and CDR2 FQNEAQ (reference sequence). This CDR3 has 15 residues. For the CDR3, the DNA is TGTGCCAGCAGCTTAGTAGCGGTGGGAAGCAATGAGCAGTTCTTC. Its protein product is CASSLVAVGSNEQFF. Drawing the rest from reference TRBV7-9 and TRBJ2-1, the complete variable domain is DTGVSQNPRHKITKRGQNVTFRCDPISEHNRLYWYRQTLGQGPEFLTYFQNEAQLEKSRLLSDRFSAERPKGSFSTLEIQRTEQGDSAMYLCASSLVAVGSNEQFFGPGTRLTVL.

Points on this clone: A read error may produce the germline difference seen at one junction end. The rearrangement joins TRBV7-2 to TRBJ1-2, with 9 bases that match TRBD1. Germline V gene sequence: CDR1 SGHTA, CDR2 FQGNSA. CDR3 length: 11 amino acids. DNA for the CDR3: TGTGCCAGCGCACTGCTGGACAGGGGCAACTTC. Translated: CASALLDRGNF.

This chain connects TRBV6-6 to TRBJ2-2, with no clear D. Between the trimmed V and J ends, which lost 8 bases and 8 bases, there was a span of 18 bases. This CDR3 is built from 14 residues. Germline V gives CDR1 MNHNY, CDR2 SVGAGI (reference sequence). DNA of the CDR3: TGTGCCAGCTTCCGGACCTCGGATGTGGGGGAGCTGTTTTTT. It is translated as CASFRTSDVGELFF.

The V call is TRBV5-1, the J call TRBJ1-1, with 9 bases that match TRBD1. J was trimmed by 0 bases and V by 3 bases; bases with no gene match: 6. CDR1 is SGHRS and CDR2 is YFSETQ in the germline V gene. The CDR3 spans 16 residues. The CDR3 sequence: CASSYGTGPLNTEAFF. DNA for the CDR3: TGCGCCAGCAGCTACGGGACAGGGCCACTGAACACTGAAGCTTTCTTT.

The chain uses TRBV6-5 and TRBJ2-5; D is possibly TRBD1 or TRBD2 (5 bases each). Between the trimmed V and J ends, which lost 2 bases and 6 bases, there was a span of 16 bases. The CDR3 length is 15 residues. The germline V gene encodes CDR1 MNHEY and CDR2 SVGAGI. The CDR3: CASSYAAGSFQTQYF. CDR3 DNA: TGTGCCAGCAGTTACGCCGCAGGGAGCTTTCAGACCCAGTACTTC.

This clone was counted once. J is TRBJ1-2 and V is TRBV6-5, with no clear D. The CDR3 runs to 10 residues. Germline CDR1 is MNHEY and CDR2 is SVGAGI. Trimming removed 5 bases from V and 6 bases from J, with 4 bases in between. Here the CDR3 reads CASSRNGYTF. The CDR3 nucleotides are TGTGCCAGCAGTCGTAATGGCTACACCTTC.

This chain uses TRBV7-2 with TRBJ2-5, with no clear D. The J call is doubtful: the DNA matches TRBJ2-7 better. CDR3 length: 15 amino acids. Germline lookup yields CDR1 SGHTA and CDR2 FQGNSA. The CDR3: CASSRTATSAYEQYF. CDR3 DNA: TGTGCCAGCAGCCGCACAGCTACTTCCGCCTACGAGCAGTACTTC.

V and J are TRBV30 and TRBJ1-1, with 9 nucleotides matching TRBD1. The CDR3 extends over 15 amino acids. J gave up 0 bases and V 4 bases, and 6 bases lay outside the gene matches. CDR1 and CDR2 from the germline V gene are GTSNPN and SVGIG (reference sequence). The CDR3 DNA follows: TGTGCCTGGAACCGACAGGGGGGGATGAACACTGAAGCTTTCTTT. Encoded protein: CAWNRQGGMNTEAFF.

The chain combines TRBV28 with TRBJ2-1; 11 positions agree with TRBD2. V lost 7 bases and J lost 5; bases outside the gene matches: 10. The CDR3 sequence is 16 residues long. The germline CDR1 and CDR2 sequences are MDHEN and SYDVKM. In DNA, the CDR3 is TGTGCCAGCAACCACCAGATAGCGGGGGGGAACAATGAGCAGTTCTTC. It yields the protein CASNHQIAGGNNEQFF.

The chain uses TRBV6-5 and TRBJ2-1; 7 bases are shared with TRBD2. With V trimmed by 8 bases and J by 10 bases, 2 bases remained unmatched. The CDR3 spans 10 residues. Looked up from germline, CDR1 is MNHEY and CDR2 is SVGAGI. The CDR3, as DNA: TGTGCCAGCGGGCGGGGGGAGCAGTTCTTC. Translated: CASGRGEQFF.

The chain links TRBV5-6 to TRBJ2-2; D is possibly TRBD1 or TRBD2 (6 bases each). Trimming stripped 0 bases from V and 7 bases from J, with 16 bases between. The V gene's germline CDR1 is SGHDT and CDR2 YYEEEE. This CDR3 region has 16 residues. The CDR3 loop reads CASSLGGGPSLGELFF. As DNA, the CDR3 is TGTGCCAGCAGCTTGGGTGGGGGGCCGTCCCTCGGGGAGCTGTTTTTT.

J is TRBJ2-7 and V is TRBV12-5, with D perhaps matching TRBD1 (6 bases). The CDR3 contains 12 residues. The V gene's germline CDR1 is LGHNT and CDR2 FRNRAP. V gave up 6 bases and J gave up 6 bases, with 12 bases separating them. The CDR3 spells CASGPLRGEQYF. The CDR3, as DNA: TGTGCTAGTGGGCCTCTCAGGGGCGAGCAGTACTTC.

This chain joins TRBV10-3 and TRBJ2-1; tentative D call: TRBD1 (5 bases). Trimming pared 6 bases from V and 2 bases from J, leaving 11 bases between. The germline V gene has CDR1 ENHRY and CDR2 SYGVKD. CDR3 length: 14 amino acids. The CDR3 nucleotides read TGTGCCATCAGGGGCCAGGGCGCCTACAATGAGCAGTTCTTC. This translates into CAIRGQGAYNEQFF.

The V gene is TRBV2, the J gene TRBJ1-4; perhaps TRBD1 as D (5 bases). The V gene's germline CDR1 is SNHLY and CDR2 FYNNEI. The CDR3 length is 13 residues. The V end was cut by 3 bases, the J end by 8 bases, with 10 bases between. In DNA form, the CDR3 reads TGTGCCAGCAGTGACAGGGTCGGAGAAAAACTGTTTTTT. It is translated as CASSDRVGEKLFF.

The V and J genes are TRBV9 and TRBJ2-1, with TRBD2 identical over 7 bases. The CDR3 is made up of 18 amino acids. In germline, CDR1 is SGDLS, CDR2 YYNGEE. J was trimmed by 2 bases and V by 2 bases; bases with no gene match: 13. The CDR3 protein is CASSVRPGPAGTYNEQFF. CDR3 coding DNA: TGTGCCAGCAGCGTTCGCCCCGGCCCAGCGGGAACCTACAATGAGCAGTTCTTC.

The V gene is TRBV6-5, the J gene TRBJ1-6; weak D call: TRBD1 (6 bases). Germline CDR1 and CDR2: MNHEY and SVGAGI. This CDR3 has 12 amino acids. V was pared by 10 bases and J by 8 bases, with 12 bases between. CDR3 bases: TGTGCCATAAGAGAGGGGGATTCACCCCTCCACTTT. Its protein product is CAIREGDSPLHF.

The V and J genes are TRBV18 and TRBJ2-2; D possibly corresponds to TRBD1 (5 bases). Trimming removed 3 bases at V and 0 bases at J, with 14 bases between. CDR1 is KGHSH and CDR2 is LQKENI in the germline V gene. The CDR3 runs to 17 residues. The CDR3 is CASSPRQPQTNTGELFF. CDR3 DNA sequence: TGTGCCAGCTCACCGAGACAGCCCCAGACGAACACCGGGGAGCTGTTTTTT. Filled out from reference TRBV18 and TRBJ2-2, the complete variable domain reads NAGVMQNPRHLVRRRGQEARLRCSPMKGHSHVYWYRQLPEEGLKFMVYLQKENIIDESGMPKERFSAEFPKEGPSILRIQQVVRGDSAAYFCASSPRQPQTNTGELFFGEGSRLTVL.

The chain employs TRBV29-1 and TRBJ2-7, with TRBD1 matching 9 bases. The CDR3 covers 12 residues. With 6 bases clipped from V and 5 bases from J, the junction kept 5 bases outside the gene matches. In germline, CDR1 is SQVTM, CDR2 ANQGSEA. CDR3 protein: CSVRDRDNEQYF. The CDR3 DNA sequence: TGCAGCGTCCGGGACAGGGACAACGAGCAGTACTTC.

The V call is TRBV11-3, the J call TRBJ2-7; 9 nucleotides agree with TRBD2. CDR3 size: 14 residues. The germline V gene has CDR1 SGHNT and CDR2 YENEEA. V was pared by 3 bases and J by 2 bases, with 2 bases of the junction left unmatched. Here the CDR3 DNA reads TGTGCCAGCAGCTTTGGACTAGCGACCTACGAGCAGTACTTC. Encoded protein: CASSFGLATYEQYF.

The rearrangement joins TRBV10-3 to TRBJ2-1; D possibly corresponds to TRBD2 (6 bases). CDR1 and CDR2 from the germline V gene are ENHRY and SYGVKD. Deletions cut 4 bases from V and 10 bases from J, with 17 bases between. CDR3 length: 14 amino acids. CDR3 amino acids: CAISVGTPDGEQFF. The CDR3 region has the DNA TGTGCCATCAGTGTGGGGACTCCGGACGGGGAGCAGTTCTTC.